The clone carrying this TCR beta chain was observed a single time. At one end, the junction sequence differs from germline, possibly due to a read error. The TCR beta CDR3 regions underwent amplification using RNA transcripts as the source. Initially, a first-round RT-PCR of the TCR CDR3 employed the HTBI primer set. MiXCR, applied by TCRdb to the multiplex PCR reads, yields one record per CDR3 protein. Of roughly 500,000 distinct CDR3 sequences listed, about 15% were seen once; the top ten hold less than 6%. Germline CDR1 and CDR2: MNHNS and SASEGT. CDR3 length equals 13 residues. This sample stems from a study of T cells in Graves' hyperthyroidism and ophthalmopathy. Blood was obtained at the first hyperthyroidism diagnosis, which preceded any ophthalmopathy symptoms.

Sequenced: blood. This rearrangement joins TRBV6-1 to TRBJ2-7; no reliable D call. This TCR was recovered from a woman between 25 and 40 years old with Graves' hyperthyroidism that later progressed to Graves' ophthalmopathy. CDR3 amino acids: CASTQTGFYEQYF. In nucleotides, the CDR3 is TGTGCCAGCACCCAGACCGGGTTCTACGAGCAGTACTTT.